The 28 T cell receptor beta chains in this list originate from one sample, sequenced in a study of CD8+CD57+ T cells in acquired aplastic anemia. An expansion of CD8+CD57+ cells by flow cytometry had been shown in patients chosen for sequencing. The TCR beta profiling, which covered VDJ combination and CDR3 sequence, was carried out using genomic DNA as the template. Each CDR3 protein is one row after TCRdb ran MiXCR on the reads. The table lists 150,000 to 200,000 distinct CDR3 sequences, roughly 48% of them singletons, with about 3% in the top ten. The material sequenced was sorted CD4+, CD8+, or CD8+CD57+ T cells (not recorded which) from PBMCs. Source of these receptors: a human donor with aplastic anemia.

This clonotype was counted at least ten times. The V and J genes are TRBV3-1 and TRBJ1-4, with 7 bases lining up with TRBD1. CDR1 is LGHDT and CDR2 is YNNKEL in the germline V gene (reference sequence). Trimming cost V 5 bases and J 8 bases; bases outside gene matches: 5. The CDR3 spans 13 residues. CDR3 loop: CASSDRVREKLFF. The CDR3, as DNA: TGTGCCAGCAGCGACAGGGTACGGGAAAAACTGTTTTTT. The full variable domain, with the rest looked up from reference TRBV3-1 and TRBJ1-4, is DTAVSQTPKYLVTQMGNDKSIKCEQNLGHDTMYWYKQDSKKFLKIMFSYNNKELIINETVPNRFSPKSPDKAHLNLHINSLELGDSAVYFCASSDRVREKLFFGSGTQLSVL.

This clonotype occurred many times. The rearrangement joins TRBV12-3 or TRBV12-4 to TRBJ1-1; D perhaps matches TRBD1 (6 bases). The CDR3 sequence is 13 residues long. V lost 2 bases, J lost 4 bases, and 8 bases lay in between. The CDR3 DNA reads TGTGCCAGCAGTTTAACAGGGACCACTGAAGCTTTCTTT. Translating gives CASSLTGTTEAFF.

The rearrangement joins TRBV29-1 to TRBJ2-5; D is uncertain. With 7 bases removed from V and 5 bases from J, the gap between germline ends came to 8 bases. Per the germline V gene, CDR1 is SQVTM and CDR2 is ANQGSEA. CDR3 length equals 10 residues. This chain's CDR3 is CSATVETQYF. The CDR3 DNA follows: TGCAGCGCAACAGTCGAGACCCAGTACTTC.

The chain has TRBV10-3 and TRBJ1-5; D is unclear. V was shortened by 3 bases and J by 10 bases, with 10 bases between the two germline ends. Germline CDR1 reads ENHRY; CDR2 reads SYGVKD. The CDR3 length is 12 residues. CDR3: CAISDNTSPQHF. CDR3 nucleotides: TGTGCCATCAGTGATAACACCAGCCCCCAGCATTTT.

A word on this clonotype: A much larger clone differs by one base, so this may be a read error. It is likely a read error, because the conserved phenylalanine at the end of the CDR3 is missing. The V gene is TRBV5-1, the J gene TRBJ1-1; no clear D gene. The CDR3 loop spans 13 amino acids. The V and J ends lost 4 bases and 4 bases respectively, with 11 bases between them. Germline V gene data show CDR1 as SGHRS and CDR2 as YFSETQ. This CDR3 reads CASSTPGSTEAFL. DNA for the CDR3: TGCGCCAGCAGCACCCCGGGAAGCACTGAAGCTTTCCTT.

This clonotype was seen a few times. The chain has TRBV10-3 and TRBJ1-1; D may be TRBD1 (6 bases). This CDR3 comprises 16 residues. V dropped 4 bases and J dropped 1 base, with 16 bases sitting between them. The germline V gene has CDR1 ENHRY and CDR2 SYGVKD. The DNA of the CDR3 is TGTGCCATCAGTGGACGGGGAAGGACAGAGAACACTGAAGCTTTCTTT. Translation gives CAISGRGRTENTEAFF.

The rearrangement joins TRBV4-2 to TRBJ1-5, with D perhaps matching TRBD1 (6 bases). The CDR3 runs to 16 residues. The V end lost 0 bases, the J end lost 5 bases, and 14 bases lay between the germline ends. From germline, CDR1 is LGHNA and CDR2 YNFKEQ. CDR3 coding DNA: TGTGCCAGCAGCCAAGACAGGCAGGGGCGAGATCAGCCCCAGCATTTT. It is translated as CASSQDRQGRDQPQHF.

This clonotype turned up a few times. The genes are TRBV2 and TRBJ1-1; D uncertain. The germline gives CDR1 SNHLY, CDR2 FYNNEI. This CDR3 is built from 14 residues. The V end lost 6 bases, the J end lost 3 bases, and 14 bases lay between the germline ends. CDR3 residues: CASRVGGQDTEAFF. For the CDR3, the DNA is TGTGCCAGCAGGGTCGGCGGGCAGGACACTGAAGCTTTCTTT.

About this clonotype itself: This CDR3 fails to terminate in the conserved phenylalanine or tryptophan, so it likely reflects a read error. The chain links TRBV9 to TRBJ2-1; no firm D call. The CDR3 totals 15 residues. Germline loops: CDR1 SGDLS, CDR2 YYNGEE. Here the CDR3 DNA reads TGTGCCAGCAGCTCCGACGGACCCTCCCACAATGAGCAGTTCCTC. Its protein is CASSSDGPSHNEQFL.

The chain has TRBV30 and TRBJ2-2; 10 positions match TRBD2. Germline CDR1 GTSNPN, CDR2 SVGIG (reference sequence). V trimming: 3 bases; J trimming: 3 bases; junction bases outside the gene matches: 4. CDR3 length: 15 amino acids. The DNA of the CDR3 is TGTGCCTGGAGGAGGACTAGCGGTTACACCGGGGAGCTGTTTTTT. Its translation is CAWRRTSGYTGELFF.

V and J are TRBV7-2 and TRBJ1-5; tentatively, D is TRBD1 (5 bases). Germline CDR1 SGHTA, CDR2 FQGNSA. Deletions cut 7 bases from V and 6 bases from J, with 13 bases between. The CDR3 runs 13 residues. The CDR3 DNA is TGTGCCAGCACTTGGGGGGGTTTTCAGCCCCAGCATTTT. Translation: CASTWGGFQPQHF.

This clonotype came up many times. The chain links TRBV20-1 to TRBJ2-7, with 10 bases lining up with TRBD2. The trim removed 3 bases at V and 6 bases at J, leaving 8 bases unmatched. The CDR3 contains 14 residues. CDR1 DFQATT and CDR2 SNEGSKA come from the germline V gene (reference sequence). In nucleotides, the CDR3 is TGCAGTGCTAGTTTCGCTAGCGGGGGCCCCGAGCAGTACTTC. Translating it yields CSASFASGGPEQYF.

This clonotype was picked up many times. The chain has TRBV7-3 and TRBJ2-1; D might be TRBD2 (6 bases). CDR1 is SGHTA, CDR2 FQGTGA, per germline. Trimming removed 3 bases at V and 6 bases at J, with 15 bases between. The CDR3 is 15 amino acids. CDR3 DNA sequence: TGTGCCAGCAGCTTTGGGCTAGCGCTTCGCAATGAGCAGTTCTTC. Translation: CASSFGLALRNEQFF.

The chain links TRBV29-1 to TRBJ2-3, with TRBD2 matching 13 bases. There are 15 residues in the CDR3. The junction had 5 bases not matched to a gene; V was cut back by 6 bases and J by 2 bases. Germline V gene data show CDR1 as SQVTM and CDR2 as ANQGSEA. The DNA of the CDR3 is TGCAGCGTCTACGGGACTAGCGGGAACACAGATACGCAGTATTTT. This translates into CSVYGTSGNTDTQYF.

At least ten counts were recorded for this clonotype. The chain carries TRBV6-5 and TRBJ1-5; 7 bases line up with TRBD1. The J segment lost 4 bases and the V segment lost 2 bases, leaving 8 bases of the junction unmatched. The CDR3 spans 16 residues. Germline CDR1 and CDR2: MNHEY and SVGAGI. CDR3 sequence reads: CASSYAGRGLNQPQHF. For the CDR3, the DNA is TGTGCCAGCAGTTACGCAGGCAGGGGGTTAAATCAGCCCCAGCATTTT.

As concerns this clonotype: A clone one base away is much larger, so this may be a read error. V gene TRBV12-3 or TRBV12-4 combines with J gene TRBJ2-3; 9 nucleotides align to TRBD1. This CDR3 spans 16 amino acids. V was clipped by 5 bases and J by 3 bases; unmatched bases: 9. DNA of the CDR3: TGTGCCAGCAGTCCAACTACAGGGGGCCAAACAGATACGCAGTATTTT. It translates to CASSPTTGGQTDTQYF.

The rearrangement joins TRBV29-1 to TRBJ2-6, with TRBD1 as a possible D gene (6 bases). Looked up from germline, CDR1 is SQVTM and CDR2 is ANQGSEA. Trimming left V 0 bases short and J 1 base short, with 10 bases between. This CDR3 comprises 16 residues. CDR3 sequence (DNA): TGCAGCGTTGAAGAGTGGGGGCAATCTGGGGCCAACGTCCTGACTTTC. Protein product: CSVEEWGQSGANVLTF.

V and J are TRBV10-2 and TRBJ2-2; 10 nucleotides match TRBD2. There are 14 residues in the CDR3. The germline CDR1 and CDR2 sequences are WSHSY and SAAADI. V was clipped by 7 bases and J by 8 bases; unmatched bases: 7. The CDR3 coding sequence is TGCGCCAGCATCCCTAGCGGGAGTCGGGGGGAGCTGTTTTTT. Protein: CASIPSGSRGELFF.

This clonotype occurred many times. The chain uses TRBV7-2 and TRBJ1-4; D is ambiguous. This CDR3 contains 13 residues. The germline gives CDR1 SGHTA, CDR2 FQGNSA. The germline V and J ends were trimmed by 4 bases and 3 bases, with 6 bases remaining between them. In DNA, the CDR3 is TGTGCCAGCAGCTCGCGGCCTAATGAAAAACTGTTTTTT. This gives the protein CASSSRPNEKLFF.

V gene TRBV7-2 combines with J gene TRBJ2-5, with 10 bases matching TRBD2. The germline V gene encodes CDR1 SGHTA and CDR2 FQGNSA. The V segment lost 4 bases and the J segment 4 bases; nucleotides outside the gene matches: 6. The CDR3 has 15 residues. The DNA of the CDR3 is TGTGCCAGCAGCTCCACTAGCGGGAAGGGAGAGACCCAGTACTTC. Its translation is CASSSTSGKGETQYF.

This clonotype has only a few counts. This may be a read error, as it is one base from a much larger clone. The CDR3 coding sequence is TGTGTCAGCAGCCTACAGACTAGTACAGGAGATACGCAGTATTTT. Translated, it gives CVSSLQTSTGDTQYF. V gene TRBV11-2 combines with J gene TRBJ2-3; maybe TRBD2 (6 bases). CDR1 is SGHAT, CDR2 FQNNGV, per germline. The CDR3 runs to 15 residues.

This clonotype showed up just a few times. The chain carries TRBV10-1 and TRBJ1-1; a possible D gene is TRBD1 (6 bases). V lost 6 bases, J lost 5 bases, and 16 bases lay in between. Germline V gene sequence: CDR1 WNHNN, CDR2 SYGVQD (reference sequence). The CDR3 spans 14 residues. The chain's CDR3 is CASSRNRDGTEAFF. As DNA, the CDR3 is TGCGCCAGCAGCAGAAACAGGGATGGGACTGAAGCTTTCTTT.

The chain has TRBV28 and TRBJ1-1; 8 bases fit TRBD1. There are 15 residues in the CDR3. The germline V gene encodes CDR1 MDHEN and CDR2 SYDVKM. J gave up 3 bases and V 7 bases, and 10 bases lay outside the gene matches. The CDR3 nucleotides are TGTGCCAGCACCCCCCCTCAGGGGGCTTACACTGAAGCTTTCTTT. Its protein product is CASTPPQGAYTEAFF.

Many counts were recorded for this clonotype. The gene calls are TRBV7-9 and TRBJ1-1; D ambiguous. CDR1 SEHNR and CDR2 FQNEAQ come from the germline V gene (reference sequence). The CDR3 length is 11 residues. Trimming took off 4 bases at V and 5 bases at J, with 5 bases between the two ends. CDR3 DNA sequence: TGTGCCAGCAGCTCTCTAACTGAAGCTTTCTTT. Translated: CASSSLTEAFF.

J is TRBJ1-6 and V is TRBV9; 9 bases align to TRBD1. J was trimmed by 8 bases and V by 3 bases; bases with no gene match: 6. The CDR3 has 15 residues. Looked up from germline, CDR1 is SGDLS and CDR2 is YYNGEE. This CDR3 reads CASSGAGTGHSPLHF. As DNA, the CDR3 is TGTGCCAGCAGCGGTGCCGGGACAGGGCATTCACCCCTCCACTTT.

The rearrangement links TRBV11-1 to TRBJ2-3; 7 bases fit TRBD2. Germline V lookup: CDR1 SGHAT, CDR2 FQDESV (reference sequence). V was clipped by 2 bases and J by 0 bases; unmatched bases: 2. This CDR3 region has 15 residues. CDR3 loop: CASSLSGTSTDTQYF. CDR3 DNA: TGTGCCAGCAGCTTAAGCGGGACTAGCACAGATACGCAGTATTTT. The full variable domain, in which reference TRBV11-1 and TRBJ2-3 provide the parts outside the CDR3, is EAEVAQSPRYKITEKSQAVAFWCDPISGHATLYWYRQILGQGPELLVQFQDESVVDDSQLPKDRFSAERLKGVDSTLKIQPAELGDSAMYLCASSLSGTSTDTQYFGPGTRLTVL.

This clonotype was seen many times. This rearrangement joins TRBV30 to TRBJ2-7; TRBD1 aligns across 9 bases. The V gene's germline CDR1 is GTSNPN and CDR2 SVGIG (reference sequence). The CDR3 has 12 amino acids. Trimming took 5 bases from V and 2 from J; bases not matched to a gene: 1. CDR3 nucleotides: TGTGCCTGGGGGACAGGGCCCTACGAGCAGTACTTC. Translating gives CAWGTGPYEQYF. The full variable domain, its missing parts supplied by reference TRBV30 and TRBJ2-7, is SQTIHQWPATLVQPVGSPLSLECTVEGTSNPNLYWYRQAAGRGLQLLFYSVGIGQISSEVPQNLSASRPQDRQFILSSKKLLLSDSGFYLCAWGTGPYEQYFGPGTRLTVT.

In DNA form, the CDR3 reads TGCAGTGCTAGGGAGGCGGGGGCTGAGACCCAGTACTTC. It translates to CSAREAGAETQYF. The chain recombines TRBV20-1 with TRBJ2-5, with D possibly TRBD2 on 7 matching bases. Germline V gene data show CDR1 as DFQATT and CDR2 as SNEGSKA (reference sequence). The CDR3 spans 13 residues. Deletions cut 3 bases from V and 5 bases from J, with 13 bases between.